This TCR beta chain is from a study of cytomegalovirus exposure and HLA in healthy donors. Germline values: CDR1 SGHRS, CDR2 YFSETQ. The CDR3 is 14 amino acids. V gave up 0 bases and J gave up 5 bases, with 12 bases separating them. General study findings and limits: Many donors carried some public TCRs, although rarity characterized most TCR sequences.

About this clone itself: Its antigen is unidentified.

The data were produced by immunoSEQ multiplex PCR, yet TCRdb's version contains in-frame clones alone and is incomplete. The profile shows 65,000 to 95,000 clones, 93% of them singletons. The validation cohort, a group of around 130 subjects, included the donors and was separate from the roughly 670-subject first cohort. The sequencing sample was made of PBMCs. The V call is TRBV5-1, the J call TRBJ2-7, with a weak D call TRBD2 (5 bases). The origin of this receptor is a woman aged 25 to 39 in good health and CMV-seronegative. CDR3 sequence reads: CASSLGGLQDEQYF. Here the CDR3 DNA reads TGCGCCAGCAGCTTGGGCGGACTTCAAGACGAGCAGTACTTC.